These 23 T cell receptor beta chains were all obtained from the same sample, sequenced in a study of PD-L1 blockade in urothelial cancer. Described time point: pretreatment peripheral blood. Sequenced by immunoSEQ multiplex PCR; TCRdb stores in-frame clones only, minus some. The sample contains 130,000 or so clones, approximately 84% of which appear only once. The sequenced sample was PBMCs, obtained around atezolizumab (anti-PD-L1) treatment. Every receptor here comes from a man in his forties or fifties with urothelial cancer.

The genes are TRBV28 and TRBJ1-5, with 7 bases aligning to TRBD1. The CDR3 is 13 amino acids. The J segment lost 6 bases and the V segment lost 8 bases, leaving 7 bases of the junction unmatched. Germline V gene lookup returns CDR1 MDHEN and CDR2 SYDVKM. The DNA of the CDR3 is TGTGCCAGCGCTACAGGGGCGGGTCAGCCCCAGCATTTT. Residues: CASATGAGQPQHF.

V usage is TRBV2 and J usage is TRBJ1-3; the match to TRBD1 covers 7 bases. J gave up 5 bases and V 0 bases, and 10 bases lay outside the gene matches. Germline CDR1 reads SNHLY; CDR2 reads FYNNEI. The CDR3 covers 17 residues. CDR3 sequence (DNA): TGTGCCAGCAGTGAAGCCGCCAGGGGGAATAGTAGAAACACCATATATTTT. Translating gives CASSEAARGNSRNTIYF.

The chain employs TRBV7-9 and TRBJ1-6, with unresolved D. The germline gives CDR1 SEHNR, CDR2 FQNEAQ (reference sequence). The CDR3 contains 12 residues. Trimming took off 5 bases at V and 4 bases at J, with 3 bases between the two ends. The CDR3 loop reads CASSPYNSPLHF. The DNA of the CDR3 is TGTGCCAGCAGCCCTTATAATTCACCCCTCCACTTT.

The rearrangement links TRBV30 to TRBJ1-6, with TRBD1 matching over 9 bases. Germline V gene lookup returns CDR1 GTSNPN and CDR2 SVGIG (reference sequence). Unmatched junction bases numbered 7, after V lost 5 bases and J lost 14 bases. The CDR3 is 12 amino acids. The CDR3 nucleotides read TGTGCCTGGGGGGGACAGGGTCTGGCCCTCCACTTT. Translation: CAWGGQGLALHF.

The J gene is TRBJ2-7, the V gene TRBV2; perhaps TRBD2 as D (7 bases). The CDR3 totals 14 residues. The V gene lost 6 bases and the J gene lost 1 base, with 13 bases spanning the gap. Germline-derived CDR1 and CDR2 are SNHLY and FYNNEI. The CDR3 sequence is CASRRGGLSYEQYF. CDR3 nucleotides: TGTGCCAGCAGGAGGGGGGGTCTGTCCTACGAGCAGTACTTC.

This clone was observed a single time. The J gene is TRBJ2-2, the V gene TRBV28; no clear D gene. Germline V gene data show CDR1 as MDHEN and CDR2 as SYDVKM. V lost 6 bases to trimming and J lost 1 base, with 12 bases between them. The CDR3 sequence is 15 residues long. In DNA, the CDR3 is TGTGCCAGCAGGGTCGTTGGCGGGAACACCGGGGAGCTGTTTTTT. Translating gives CASRVVGGNTGELFF.

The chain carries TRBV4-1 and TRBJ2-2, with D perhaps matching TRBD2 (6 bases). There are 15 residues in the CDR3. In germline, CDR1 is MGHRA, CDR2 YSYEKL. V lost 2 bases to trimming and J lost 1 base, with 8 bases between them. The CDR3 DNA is TGCGCCAGCAGCCAAAGCGGGCTGAACACCGGGGAGCTGTTTTTT. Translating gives CASSQSGLNTGELFF.

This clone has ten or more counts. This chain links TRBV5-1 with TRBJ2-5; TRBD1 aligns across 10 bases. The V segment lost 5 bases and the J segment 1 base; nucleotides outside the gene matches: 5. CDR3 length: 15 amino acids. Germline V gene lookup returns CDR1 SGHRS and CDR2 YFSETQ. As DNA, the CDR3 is TGCGCCAGCAGGCCCGGGACAGGGGCCCAAGAGACCCAGTACTTC. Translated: CASRPGTGAQETQYF.

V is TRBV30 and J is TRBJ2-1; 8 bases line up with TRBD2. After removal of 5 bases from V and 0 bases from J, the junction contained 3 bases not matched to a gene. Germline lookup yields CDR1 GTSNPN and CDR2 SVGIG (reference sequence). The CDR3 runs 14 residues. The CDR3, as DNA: TGTGCCTGGCGCGGGAGGACCTCCTACAATGAGCAGTTCTTC. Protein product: CAWRGRTSYNEQFF.

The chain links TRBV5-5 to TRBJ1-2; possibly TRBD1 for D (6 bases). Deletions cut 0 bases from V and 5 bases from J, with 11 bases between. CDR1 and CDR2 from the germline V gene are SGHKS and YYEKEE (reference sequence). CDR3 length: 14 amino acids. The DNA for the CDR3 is TGTGCCAGCAGCTTGGCCTGGGGGCGATATGGCTACACCTTC. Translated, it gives CASSLAWGRYGYTF.

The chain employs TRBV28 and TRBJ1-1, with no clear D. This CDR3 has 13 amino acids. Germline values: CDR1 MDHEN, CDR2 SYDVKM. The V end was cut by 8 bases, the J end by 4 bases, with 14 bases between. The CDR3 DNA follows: TGTGCCAGCGAGGGAAAAGGTTTCACTGAAGCTTTCTTT. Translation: CASEGKGFTEAFF.

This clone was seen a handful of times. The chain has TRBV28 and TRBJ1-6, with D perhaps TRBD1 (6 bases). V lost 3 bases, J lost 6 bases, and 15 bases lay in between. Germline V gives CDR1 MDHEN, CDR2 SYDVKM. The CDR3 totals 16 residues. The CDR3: CASSFGGARPNSPLHF. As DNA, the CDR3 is TGTGCCAGCAGTTTTGGGGGGGCCCGACCTAATTCACCCCTCCACTTT.

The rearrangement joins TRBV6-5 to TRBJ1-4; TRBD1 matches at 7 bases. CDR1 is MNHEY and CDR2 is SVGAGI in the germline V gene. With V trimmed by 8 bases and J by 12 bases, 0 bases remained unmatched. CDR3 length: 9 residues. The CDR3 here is CASGQELFF. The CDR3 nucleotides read TGTGCCAGCGGACAGGAACTGTTTTTT.

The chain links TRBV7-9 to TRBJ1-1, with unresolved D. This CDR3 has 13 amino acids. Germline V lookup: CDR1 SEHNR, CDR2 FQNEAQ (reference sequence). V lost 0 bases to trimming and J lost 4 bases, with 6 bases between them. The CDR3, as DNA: TGTGCCAGCAGCTTAGCACAGAGCACTGAAGCTTTCTTT. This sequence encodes CASSLAQSTEAFF. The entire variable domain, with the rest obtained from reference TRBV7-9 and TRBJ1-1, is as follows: DTGVSQNPRHKITKRGQNVTFRCDPISEHNRLYWYRQTLGQGPEFLTYFQNEAQLEKSRLLSDRFSAERPKGSFSTLEIQRTEQGDSAMYLCASSLAQSTEAFFGQGTRLTVV.

The CDR3 protein is CASSHPDTEAFF. CDR3 in DNA: TGTGCCAGCAGCCATCCGGACACTGAAGCTTTCTTT. V usage is TRBV4-2 and J usage is TRBJ1-1; D gene uncertain. Germline V gene sequence: CDR1 LGHNA, CDR2 YNFKEQ. CDR3 length: 12 residues. Trimming removed 3 bases at V and 3 bases at J, with 5 bases between.

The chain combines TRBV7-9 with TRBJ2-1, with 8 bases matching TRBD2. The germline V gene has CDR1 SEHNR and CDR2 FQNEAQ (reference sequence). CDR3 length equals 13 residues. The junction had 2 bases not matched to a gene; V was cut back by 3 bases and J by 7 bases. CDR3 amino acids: CASSLGGRNEQFF. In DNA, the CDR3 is TGTGCCAGCAGCTTGGGCGGGAGGAATGAGCAGTTCTTC.

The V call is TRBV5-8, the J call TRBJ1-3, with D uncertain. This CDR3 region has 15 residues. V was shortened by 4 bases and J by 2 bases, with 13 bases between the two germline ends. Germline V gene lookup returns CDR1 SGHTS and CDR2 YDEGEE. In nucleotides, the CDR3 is TGTGCCAGCAGCGCGAGGGTGAGCGCTGGAAACACCATATATTTT. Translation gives CASSARVSAGNTIYF.

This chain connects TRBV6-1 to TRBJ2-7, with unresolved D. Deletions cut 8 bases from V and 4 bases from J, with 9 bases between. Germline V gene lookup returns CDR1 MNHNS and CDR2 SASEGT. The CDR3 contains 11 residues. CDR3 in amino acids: CASALPYEQYF. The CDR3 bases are TGTGCCAGCGCACTGCCTTACGAGCAGTACTTC.

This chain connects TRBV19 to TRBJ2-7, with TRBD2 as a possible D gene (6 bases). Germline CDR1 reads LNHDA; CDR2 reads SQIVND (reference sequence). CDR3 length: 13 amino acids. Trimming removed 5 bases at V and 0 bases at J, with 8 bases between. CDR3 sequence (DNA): TGTGCCAGTAGTCGGGGGAGCTCCTACGAGCAGTACTTC. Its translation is CASSRGSSYEQYF.

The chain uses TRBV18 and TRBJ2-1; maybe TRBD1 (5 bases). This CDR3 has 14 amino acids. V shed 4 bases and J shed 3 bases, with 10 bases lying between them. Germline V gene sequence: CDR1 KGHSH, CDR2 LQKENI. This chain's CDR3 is CASSQEQDYNEQFF. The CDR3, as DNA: TGTGCCAGCTCACAGGAACAGGACTACAATGAGCAGTTCTTC.

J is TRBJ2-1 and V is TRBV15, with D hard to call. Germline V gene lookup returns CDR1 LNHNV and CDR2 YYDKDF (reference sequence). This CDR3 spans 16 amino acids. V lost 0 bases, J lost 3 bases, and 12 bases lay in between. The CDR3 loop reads CATSRDLRIYYNEQFF. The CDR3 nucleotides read TGTGCCACCAGCAGAGATCTGAGGATCTACTACAATGAGCAGTTCTTC.

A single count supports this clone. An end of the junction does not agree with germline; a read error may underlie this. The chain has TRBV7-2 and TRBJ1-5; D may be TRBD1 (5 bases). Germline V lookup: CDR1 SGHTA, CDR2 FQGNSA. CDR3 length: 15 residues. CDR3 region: CASSLGQGSSQPQHF. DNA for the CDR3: TGTGCCAGCAGCTTAGGGCAGGGTAGCAGTCAGCCCCAGCATTTT.

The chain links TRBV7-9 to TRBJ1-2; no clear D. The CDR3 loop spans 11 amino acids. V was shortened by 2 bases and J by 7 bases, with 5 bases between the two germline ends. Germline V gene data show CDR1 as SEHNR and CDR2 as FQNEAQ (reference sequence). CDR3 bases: TGTGCCAGCAGCTTAATGGCTGGCTACACCTTC. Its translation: CASSLMAGYTF.